The 11 T cell receptor beta chains given below trace back to one sample, sequenced in a study of shared clonotypes between healthy human individuals. Profiling relied on immunoSEQ multiplex PCR, and the TCRdb table lists in-frame clones only, not all of them. The sample comprises approximately 620,000 clones, around 97% of which are singletons, and less than 0.065% rests with the top ten. The specimen sequenced was naive CD4+ T cells sorted from blood. Sample subset: CD45RA+ positively selected. The receptors stem from a woman aged 30 to 39 in good health.

V gene TRBV7-9 combines with J gene TRBJ1-3; D unresolved. Germline V CDR1 and CDR2: SEHNR, FQNEAQ (reference sequence). The V end lost 2 bases, the J end lost 1 base, and 9 bases lay between the germline ends. This CDR3 has 15 amino acids. In DNA, the CDR3 is TGTGCCAGCAGCTTATACCCGGAATCTGGAAACACCATATATTTT. Translating gives CASSLYPESGNTIYF. The full variable domain, rest sourced from reference TRBV7-9 and TRBJ1-3, is DTGVSQNPRHKITKRGQNVTFRCDPISEHNRLYWYRQTLGQGPEFLTYFQNEAQLEKSRLLSDRFSAERPKGSFSTLEIQRTEQGDSAMYLCASSLYPESGNTIYFGEGSWLTVV.

The chain employs TRBV9 and TRBJ2-7; 9 positions match TRBD2. V dropped 4 bases and J dropped 2; count of bases not matched to a gene: 7. The CDR3 spans 15 residues. From germline, CDR1 is SGDLS and CDR2 YYNGEE. In DNA form, the CDR3 reads TGTGCCAGCAGCCCCTTAGCGGGAGATACCTACGAGCAGTACTTC. Its protein product is CASSPLAGDTYEQYF.

V gene TRBV7-9 combines with J gene TRBJ2-7; weak D call: TRBD1 (6 bases). The CDR3 has 15 amino acids. The germline CDR1 and CDR2 sequences are SEHNR and FQNEAQ (reference sequence). V lost 2 bases, J lost 1 base, and 12 bases lay in between. The CDR3 region is CASSLFRGQSYEQYF. CDR3 coding DNA: TGTGCCAGCAGCTTATTCAGGGGTCAATCCTACGAGCAGTACTTC.

This chain links TRBV6-5 with TRBJ1-1, with 7 nucleotides matching TRBD1. The CDR3 length is 15 residues. J gave up 4 bases and V 6 bases, and 11 bases lay outside the gene matches. The germline gives CDR1 MNHEY, CDR2 SVGAGI. The CDR3 loop is CASSGRRQGGTEAFF. The CDR3 bases are TGTGCCAGCAGCGGTCGTCGACAGGGAGGCACTGAAGCTTTCTTT.

This clone is a singleton in its sample. The CDR3 is CASSQDVASLRAQYF. CDR3 bases: TGTGCCAGCAGCCAAGATGTAGCGAGCCTTAGGGCCCAGTACTTC. The chain couples TRBV4-2 to TRBJ2-5; TRBD2 is a possible D gene (5 bases). V shed 0 bases and J shed 9 bases, with 17 bases lying between them. From germline, CDR1 is LGHNA and CDR2 YNFKEQ. The CDR3 contains 15 residues.

This clone was recorded a few times. The chain is built from TRBV6-1 and TRBJ1-5; D may be TRBD1 (5 bases). The CDR3 runs to 14 residues. Trimming took off 4 bases at V and 5 bases at J, with 12 bases between the two ends. The germline V gene encodes CDR1 MNHNS and CDR2 SASEGT. Written as DNA, the CDR3 is TGTGCCAGCAGTGTGGGCAGGGAGTATCAGCCCCAGCATTTT. It is translated as CASSVGREYQPQHF.

The CDR3 nucleotides are TGCGCCAGCAGCCGGGGACAGGTTAATGAAAAACTGTTTTTT. Translation gives CASSRGQVNEKLFF. V and J are TRBV5-1 and TRBJ1-4; 8 positions agree with TRBD1. Unmatched junction bases numbered 3, after V lost 4 bases and J lost 4 bases. Germline CDR1 SGHRS, CDR2 YFSETQ. This CDR3 is built from 14 residues.

The chain carries TRBV6-5 and TRBJ1-6; D gene unclear. Germline values: CDR1 MNHEY, CDR2 SVGAGI. This CDR3 region has 15 residues. The V end lost 7 bases, the J end lost 5 bases, and 15 bases lay between the germline ends. This CDR3 is CASTPGYSHNSPLHF. CDR3 DNA: TGTGCCAGCACCCCGGGGTACAGCCATAATTCACCCCTCCACTTT.

V and J are TRBV19 and TRBJ2-7, with 7 bases that match TRBD1. The CDR3 runs to 14 residues. Germline values: CDR1 LNHDA, CDR2 SQIVND (reference sequence). J was trimmed by 6 bases and V by 4 bases; bases with no gene match: 9. The CDR3 coding sequence is TGTGCCAGTAGTACCCACAAAACAGGGGTCGAGCAGTACTTC. This codes for CASSTHKTGVEQYF.

This sequence joins TRBV6-5 and TRBJ1-2; maybe TRBD1 (6 bases). V was pared by 4 bases and J by 3 bases, with 9 bases between. Germline loops: CDR1 MNHEY, CDR2 SVGAGI. The CDR3 contains 13 residues. This CDR3 reads CASSSWTDYGYTF. The CDR3 DNA follows: TGTGCCAGCAGTTCCTGGACAGACTATGGCTACACCTTC.

The rearrangement links TRBV5-1 to TRBJ2-5; D gene uncertain. Trimming stripped 0 bases from V and 2 bases from J, with 11 bases between. The CDR3 consists of 15 residues. The germline gives CDR1 SGHRS, CDR2 YFSETQ. The CDR3 loop reads CASSLALDQQETQYF. The CDR3 nucleotides read TGCGCCAGCAGCTTGGCCTTGGACCAGCAAGAGACCCAGTACTTC.